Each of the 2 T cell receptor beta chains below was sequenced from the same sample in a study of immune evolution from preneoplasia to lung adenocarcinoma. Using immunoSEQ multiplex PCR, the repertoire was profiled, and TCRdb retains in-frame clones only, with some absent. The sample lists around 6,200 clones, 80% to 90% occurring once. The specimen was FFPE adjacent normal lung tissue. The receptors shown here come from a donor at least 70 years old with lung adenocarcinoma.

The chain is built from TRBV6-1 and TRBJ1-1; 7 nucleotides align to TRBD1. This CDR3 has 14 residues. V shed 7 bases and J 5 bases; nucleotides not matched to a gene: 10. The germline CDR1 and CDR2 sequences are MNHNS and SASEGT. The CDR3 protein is CASTLDRVKTEAFF. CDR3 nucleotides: TGTGCCAGCACACTAGACAGGGTAAAAACTGAAGCTTTCTTT.

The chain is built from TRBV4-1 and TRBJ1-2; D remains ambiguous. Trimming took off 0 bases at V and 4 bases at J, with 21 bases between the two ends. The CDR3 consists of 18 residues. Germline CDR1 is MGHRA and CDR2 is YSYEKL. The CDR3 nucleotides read TGCGCCAGCAGCCAAGATCTCTCTGCTGCGCAGAGTACCTATGGCTACACCTTC. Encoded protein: CASSQDLSAAQSTYGYTF.